The 14 T cell receptor beta chains in this list originate from one sample, sequenced in a study of T cells in Graves' hyperthyroidism and ophthalmopathy. TCR beta CDR3 regions were amplified from RNA transcripts. TCR CDR3 underwent first-round RT-PCR with the HTBI primer set. TCRdb called the multiplex PCR reads again in MiXCR, with one record for every CDR3 protein. Here the sample spans hundreds of thousands of distinct CDR3 sequences, about 17% being singletons. Sequencing was performed on blood. These receptors all come from a woman aged 45-65 years with Graves' hyperthyroidism that later progressed to Graves' ophthalmopathy.

This clonotype has a handful of counts. The chain links TRBV25-1 to TRBJ1-2; 7 positions agree with TRBD1. V shed 3 bases, J shed 8 bases, and the junction held 3 bases outside the gene matches. The CDR3 is made up of 12 amino acids. Germline CDR1 and CDR2: MGHDK and SYGVNS. This chain's CDR3 is CASSDRGQGYTF. DNA of the CDR3: TGTGCCAGCAGTGATAGGGGGCAAGGCTACACCTTC.

This clonotype was detected ten times or more. The J gene is TRBJ1-1, the V gene TRBV6-2 or TRBV6-3; TRBD1 matches 7 bases. V lost 7 bases, J lost 1 base, and 9 bases stayed unmatched. Germline V lookup: CDR1 MNHEY, CDR2 SVGEGT. This CDR3 contains 15 residues. CDR3 protein: CASNEPGQTNTEAFF. CDR3 in DNA: TGTGCCAGCAATGAACCGGGACAGACGAACACTGAAGCTTTCTTT.

This clonotype was observed many times. The V call is TRBV11-2, the J call TRBJ1-1, with 8 bases that match TRBD1. The CDR3 has 15 amino acids. The V gene's germline CDR1 is SGHAT and CDR2 FQNNGV. V lost 2 bases, J lost 5 bases, and 7 bases stayed unmatched. The CDR3 sequence is CASSLSQGARTEAFF. CDR3 DNA sequence: TGTGCCAGCAGCTTATCCCAGGGGGCGCGAACTGAAGCTTTCTTT.

The chain links TRBV5-1 to TRBJ2-3; possible D gene TRBD2, 5 bases. The germline V and J ends were trimmed by 0 bases and 2 bases, with 13 bases remaining between them. The CDR3 covers 16 residues. CDR1 is SGHRS and CDR2 is YFSETQ in the germline V gene. The CDR3: CASSLVFSEDTDTQYF. The CDR3 DNA reads as TGCGCCAGCAGCTTGGTTTTTAGCGAAGACACAGATACGCAGTATTTT.

V is TRBV3-1 and J is TRBJ2-2, with 11 bases fitting TRBD1. Germline V gene sequence: CDR1 LGHDT, CDR2 YNNKEL (reference sequence). The CDR3 covers 14 residues. V lost 8 bases and J lost 7; bases outside the gene matches: 6. CDR3 DNA: TGTGCCAGCTCCTGGGACAGGGGGATCGGGGAGCTGTTTTTT. This translates into CASSWDRGIGELFF.

CDR3 nucleotide sequence: TGTGCCAGCAGCTTTCTCGATAACTATGGCTACACCTTC. Amino acid sequence: CASSFLDNYGYTF. The chain couples TRBV5-8 to TRBJ1-2; D call uncertain. This CDR3 is 13 amino acids long. Germline V gene sequence: CDR1 SGHTS, CDR2 YDEGEE. Trimming took off 2 bases at V and 1 base at J, with 6 bases between the two ends.

The sample holds a few counts of this clonotype. This rearrangement joins TRBV12-3 or TRBV12-4 to TRBJ1-1, with D perhaps TRBD1 (5 bases). V lost 5 bases and J lost 6, with 7 bases in between. This CDR3 region has 11 residues. This chain's CDR3 is CASSPTAEAFF. The DNA of the CDR3 is TGTGCCAGCAGTCCGACAGCTGAAGCTTTCTTT.

This clonotype was recorded many times. The rearrangement links TRBV11-1 to TRBJ2-7; 12 bases are a match to TRBD2. V dropped 4 bases and J dropped 3; count of bases not matched to a gene: 7. Germline values: CDR1 SGHAT, CDR2 FQDESV (reference sequence). This CDR3 has 16 residues. CDR3: CASSSTSGGDIYEQYF. In DNA, the CDR3 is TGTGCCAGCAGCTCGACTAGCGGGGGAGATATCTACGAGCAGTACTTC.

The chain combines TRBV6-1 with TRBJ2-7; 10 nucleotides match TRBD2. This CDR3 is built from 15 residues. Germline lookup yields CDR1 MNHNS and CDR2 SASEGT. V was clipped by 11 bases and J by 7 bases; unmatched bases: 17. The CDR3 region is CAAREPRILAGEQYF. CDR3 in DNA: TGTGCCGCTCGAGAGCCGCGAATACTAGCGGGGGAGCAGTACTTC.

This clonotype was counted only a few times. The rearrangement links TRBV12-3 or TRBV12-4 to TRBJ2-5; 8 bases fit TRBD1. This CDR3 has 16 residues. Trimming cost V 7 bases and J 2 bases; bases outside gene matches: 12. The CDR3 region has the DNA TGTGCCAGCACCCCGACAGGGGCCCCCTCTCAAGAGACCCAGTACTTC. Protein product: CASTPTGAPSQETQYF.

This clonotype was recorded a few times. The chain carries TRBV10-3 and TRBJ1-2; TRBD1 agrees at 9 bases. The CDR3 spans 14 residues. With 4 bases clipped from V and 3 bases from J, the junction kept 3 bases outside the gene matches. Germline CDR1 ENHRY, CDR2 SYGVKD. The CDR3 spells CAISGDRAYYGYTF. The CDR3 coding sequence is TGTGCCATCAGTGGGGACAGGGCTTACTATGGCTACACCTTC.

This clonotype was seen repeatedly, ten times or more. V is TRBV20-1 and J is TRBJ1-6; 7 nucleotides match TRBD1. V dropped 4 bases and J dropped 5; count of bases not matched to a gene: 5. Germline values: CDR1 DFQATT, CDR2 SNEGSKA (reference sequence). The CDR3 loop spans 14 amino acids. Written as DNA, the CDR3 is TGCAGTGCTATTGGGCAGGGGGATAATTCACCCCTCCACTTT. Translated: CSAIGQGDNSPLHF.

This clonotype was picked up many times. V usage is TRBV12-3 or TRBV12-4 and J usage is TRBJ1-1, with D possibly TRBD1 on 5 matching bases. There are 14 residues in the CDR3. V lost 5 bases and J 4 bases, leaving 14 bases between the germline ends. CDR3 sequence (DNA): TGTGCCAGCAGTCTTGGGGGAGGGAGCACTGAAGCTTTCTTT. Its translation is CASSLGGGSTEAFF.

CDR3 DNA sequence: TGTGCCAGCAGACCCGTGGACGGACGCTCTGGAAACACCATATATTTT. This codes for CASRPVDGRSGNTIYF. V gene TRBV12-3 or TRBV12-4 combines with J gene TRBJ1-3; D is ambiguous. This CDR3 region has 16 residues. With 6 bases removed from V and 0 bases from J, the gap between germline ends came to 15 bases.